The rows below give T cell receptor beta chains drawn from one sample of a study of blood T cell repertoires in COVID-19. The method was immunoSEQ multiplex PCR; TCRdb's version includes in-frame clones alone and lacks a portion of them. The repertoire holds some 110,000 clones, about four fifths seen once, with approximately 16% in the top ten. Sequencing input: peripheral blood. These receptors were taken from a man between 60 and 75 years old with active or convalescent COVID-19. Both conserved end residues are part of each CDR3. The D gene is left open where the match is weak. The listing skips clone size in some rows; elsewhere it reads once, few, many or a size class.

J gene,clone size,V gene,CDR3 length,D gene,CDR3 protein,CDR3 DNA
TRBJ1-1,NA,TRBV5-1,12,NA,CASSADRSEAFF,TGCGCCAGCAGCGCTGACAGGAGTGAAGCTTTCTTT
TRBJ2-1,NA,TRBV27,19,TRBD2,CASSLRGTSGRATYNEQFF,TGTGCCAGCAGTTTAAGGGGGACTAGCGGGAGGGCCACCTACAATGAGCAGTTCTTC
TRBJ2-5,NA,TRBV3-1/TRBV3-2,11,NA,CASSIGETQYF,TGTGCCAGCAGCATCGGGGAGACCCAGTACTTC
TRBJ1-6,NA,TRBV6-5,16,NA,CASSYSGGGRNSPLHF,TGTGCCAGCAGTTACTCGGGAGGGGGGCGTAATTCACCCCTCCACTTT
TRBJ2-7,NA,TRBV6-2/TRBV6-3,15,TRBD2,CASSFRTSGGKEQYF,TGTGCCAGCAGTTTCCGGACTAGCGGGGGGAAAGAGCAGTACTTC
TRBJ1-1,NA,TRBV28,13,NA,CASSWGGYTEAFF,TGTGCCAGCAGTTGGGGGGGCTACACTGAAGCTTTCTTT
TRBJ1-1,NA,TRBV2,13,TRBD1,CASTARGRTEAFF,TGTGCCAGCACCGCCAGGGGGAGGACTGAAGCTTTCTTT
TRBJ2-5,NA,TRBV18,14,TRBD1,CASSTGGGGETQYF,TGTGCCAGCTCCACAGGGGGCGGAGGAGAGACCCAGTACTTC
TRBJ2-5,NA,TRBV7-2,12,NA,CASSPGLETQYF,TGTGCCAGCAGCCCAGGACTAGAGACCCAGTACTTC
TRBJ2-5,NA,TRBV5-8,14,NA,CASSLLLGGETQYF,TGTGCCAGCAGCCTTCTTTTGGGGGGAGAGACCCAGTACTTC
TRBJ2-2,once,TRBV9,13,NA,CASGRANTGELFF,TGTGCCAGCGGCAGGGCGAACACCGGGGAGCTGTTTTTT
TRBJ2-1,large,TRBV28,17,NA,CASSPAFRGLTNNEQFF,TGTGCCAGCAGTCCAGCATTCAGGGGACTAACCAACAATGAGCAGTTCTTC
TRBJ1-6,NA,TRBV2,15,NA,CASSEARGVGSPLHF,TGTGCCAGCAGTGAAGCCAGGGGTGTCGGTTCACCCCTCCACTTT
TRBJ2-7,NA,TRBV6-5,14,TRBD2,CASSYGPPGGEQYF,TGTGCCAGCAGTTACGGCCCCCCGGGGGGCGAGCAGTACTTC
TRBJ2-7,few,TRBV28,16,NA,CASEGGGRLLIYEQYF,TGTGCCAGCGAAGGAGGGGGCCGACTACTAATTTACGAGCAGTACTTC
TRBJ2-7,NA,TRBV2,12,TRBD2,CASIETSAEQYF,TGTGCCAGCATAGAGACTAGCGCCGAGCAGTACTTC
TRBJ2-5,NA,TRBV7-2,14,TRBD1,CASSLVAGGETQYF,TGTGCCAGCAGCTTAGTGGCAGGGGGAGAGACCCAGTACTTC
TRBJ1-3,NA,TRBV9,17,NA,CASSVDPRVTAGNTIYF,TGTGCCAGCAGCGTAGATCCCAGGGTAACCGCTGGAAACACCATATATTTT
TRBJ2-7,NA,TRBV11-2,15,TRBD2,CASSRGTSGPYEQYF,TGTGCCAGCAGCCGGGGGACTAGCGGACCCTACGAGCAGTACTTC
TRBJ2-7,NA,TRBV2,10,NA,CASKGVEQYF,TGTGCCAGCAAAGGGGTCGAGCAGTACTTC
TRBJ2-7,NA,TRBV21-1,14,NA,CASSTHRGQNEQYF,TGTGCCAGCAGCACCCACAGGGGTCAGAACGAGCAGTACTTC
TRBJ1-1,NA,TRBV12-3/TRBV12-4,13,NA,CASRPWGGTEAFF,TGTGCCAGCAGACCCTGGGGGGGCACTGAAGCTTTCTTT
TRBJ2-3,once,TRBV30,15,TRBD2,CAWSVSGRALDTQYF,TGTGCCTGGAGTGTTAGCGGGAGGGCCCTAGATACGCAGTATTTT
TRBJ2-7,NA,TRBV14,15,NA,CASSQVDRSPYEQYF,TGTGCCAGCAGCCAAGTCGACAGGTCCCCCTACGAGCAGTACTTC
TRBJ1-1,NA,TRBV7-8,13,NA,CASSYRVGTEAFF,TGTGCCAGCAGCTACAGGGTCGGCACTGAAGCTTTCTTT
TRBJ2-3,NA,TRBV7-3,18,TRBD1,CASSSNLHRDRRSDTQYF,TGTGCCAGCAGCTCGAATCTGCACCGGGACAGGAGATCAGATACGCAGTATTTT
TRBJ2-5,NA,TRBV5-6,15,TRBD2,CASSPLAGVEETQYF,TGTGCCAGCAGCCCGCTGGCGGGGGTGGAAGAGACCCAGTACTTC
TRBJ1-2,once,TRBV6-6,13,TRBD1,CAAVDGTDIGYTF,TGTGCCGCCGTTGATGGGACAGACATTGGCTACACCTTC
TRBJ1-5,NA,TRBV6-5,14,NA,CASDRAFGNQPQHF,TGTGCCAGCGACAGAGCCTTTGGCAATCAGCCCCAGCATTTT
TRBJ2-5,once,TRBV28,14,NA,CASSPLQGRETQYF,TGTGCCAGCAGTCCACTACAGGGAAGAGAGACCCAGTACTTC
TRBJ2-7,NA,TRBV19,15,TRBD2,CASSHTSGSSYEQYF,TGTGCCAGTAGTCACACTAGCGGGAGCTCCTACGAGCAGTACTTC
TRBJ1-1,NA,TRBV7-2,14,NA,CASSKHPSNTEAFF,TGTGCCAGCAGCAAGCACCCTAGTAACACTGAAGCTTTCTTT
TRBJ2-1,NA,TRBV7-8,14,NA,CASSLTETDNEQFF,TGTGCCAGCAGCTTAACAGAAACAGACAATGAGCAGTTCTTC
TRBJ2-2,NA,TRBV10-3,15,NA,CAISDTRAGTGELFF,TGTGCCATCAGTGATACCAGGGCTGGCACCGGGGAGCTGTTTTTT
TRBJ2-3,NA,TRBV9,16,NA,CASSVRGSRTTDTQYF,TGTGCCAGCAGCGTTCGGGGGAGTCGTACCACAGATACGCAGTATTTT
TRBJ1-5,few,TRBV6-2/TRBV6-3,16,NA,CASSYSSSGMNQPQHF,TGTGCCAGCAGTTACTCGAGCTCAGGAATGAATCAGCCCCAGCATTTT
TRBJ2-3,NA,TRBV10-3,13,TRBD1,CAITGQGGDTQYF,TGTGCCATCACCGGACAGGGGGGAGATACGCAGTATTTT
TRBJ2-7,NA,TRBV9,13,NA,CASSVASSYEQYF,TGTGCCAGCAGCGTAGCTTCGTCCTACGAGCAGTACTTC
TRBJ2-7,once,TRBV19,14,TRBD2,CASSATGTTYEQYF,TGTGCCAGTAGTGCAACCGGGACTACCTACGAGCAGTACTTC
TRBJ2-3,once,TRBV7-9,14,TRBD1,CASSARDRVDTQYF,TGTGCCAGCAGCGCCCGGGACAGGGTGGATACGCAGTATTTT
TRBJ1-4,NA,TRBV28,17,NA,CASGSHGRGGPNEKLFF,TGTGCGAGCGGGTCCCACGGGAGGGGGGGCCCTAATGAAAAACTGTTTTTT
TRBJ2-1,once,TRBV5-4,18,TRBD2,CASSSPGLARSSYNEQFF,TGTGCCAGCAGCTCACCGGGACTAGCGAGAAGCTCCTACAATGAGCAGTTCTTC
TRBJ2-3,NA,TRBV9,15,TRBD2,CASSLGGSGTDTQYF,TGTGCCAGCAGCCTGGGAGGGTCGGGCACAGATACGCAGTATTTT
TRBJ2-1,NA,TRBV6-6,12,NA,CASGGVYNEQFF,TGTGCCAGCGGAGGGGTCTACAATGAGCAGTTCTTC
TRBJ2-7,once,TRBV28,14,TRBD1,CASSSGTVGSEQYF,TGTGCCAGCAGTTCCGGGACAGTGGGCTCCGAGCAGTACTTC
TRBJ1-3,NA,TRBV10-1,16,NA,CASSESLAVSGNTIYF,TGCGCCAGCAGTGAGTCGTTAGCGGTAAGTGGAAACACCATATATTTT
TRBJ2-1,NA,TRBV28,14,TRBD2,CASSPGGERGEQFF,TGTGCCAGCAGTCCCGGGGGGGAGAGGGGTGAGCAGTTCTTC